This T cell receptor (beta chain) was captured in a study of shared clonotypes between healthy human individuals. Broader study findings: Clonotypes that were shared across four donors made up about 4.5% of naive CD4 clonotypes. Limited genetic and exposure-history diversity came from having few donors.

Trimming cost V 2 bases and J 5 bases; bases outside gene matches: 4. The CDR3 is made up of 15 amino acids. Germline V gene sequence: CDR1 SEHNR, CDR2 FQNEAQ (reference sequence). Turning to this clone: Its antigen is as yet unknown.

It was CD45RO-negative cells, positively selected for CCR7, that made up naive CD8 cells, with terminally differentiated effector memory CD45RA+ cells excluded. Authors' analysis steps: Junction-only sequences produced by ImmunoSEQ had no quality scores, so filtering differed. The protocol was immunoSEQ multiplex PCR, while the TCRdb copy is restricted to in-frame clones and leaves out a portion. The V and J calls and clone size are taken from that table; D and trimming were inferred from the DNA. The data contain around 2,000,000 clones, about 95% of them singletons. The specimen sequenced was naive CD8+ T cells sorted from blood. This TCR came from a man aged 18 to 29 in good health. This sequence joins TRBV7-9 and TRBJ1-5; TRBD1 aligns across 9 bases. This chain's CDR3 is CASSLTGGTYQPQHF. CDR3 coding DNA: TGTGCCAGCAGCTTAACAGGGGGCACATATCAGCCCCAGCATTTT. The whole variable domain, remainder taken from reference TRBV7-9 and TRBJ1-5, is DTGVSQNPRHKITKRGQNVTFRCDPISEHNRLYWYRQTLGQGPEFLTYFQNEAQLEKSRLLSDRFSAERPKGSFSTLEIQRTEQGDSAMYLCASSLTGGTYQPQHFGDGTRLSIL.